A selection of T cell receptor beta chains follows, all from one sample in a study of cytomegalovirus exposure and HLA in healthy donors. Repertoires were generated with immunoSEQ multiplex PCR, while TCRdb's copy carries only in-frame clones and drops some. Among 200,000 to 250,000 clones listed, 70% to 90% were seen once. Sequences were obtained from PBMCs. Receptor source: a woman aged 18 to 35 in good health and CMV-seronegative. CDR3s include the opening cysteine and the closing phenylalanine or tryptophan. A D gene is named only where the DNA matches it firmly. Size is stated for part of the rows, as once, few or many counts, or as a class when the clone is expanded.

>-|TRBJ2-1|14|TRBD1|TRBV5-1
CATYRDSLYNEQFF
TGCGCCACCTACCGGGACAGCCTCTACAATGAGCAGTTCTTC
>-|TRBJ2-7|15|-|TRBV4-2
CASSQEDLGSSEQYF
TGTGCCAGCAGCCAAGAAGATCTGGGTAGTAGCGAGCAGTACTTC
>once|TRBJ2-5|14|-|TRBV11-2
CASSLGLTQETQYF
TGTGCCAGCAGCTTAGGACTTACACAAGAGACCCAGTACTTC
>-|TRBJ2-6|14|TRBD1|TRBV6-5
CASSSSTGLGVLTF
TGTGCCAGCAGTTCATCGACAGGGTTGGGCGTCCTGACTTTC
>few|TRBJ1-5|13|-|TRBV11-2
CASSLGLNQPQHF
TGTGCCAGCAGCTTAGGCCTCAATCAGCCCCAGCATTTT
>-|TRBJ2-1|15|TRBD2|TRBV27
CASSFGGRDLNEQFF
TGTGCCAGCAGTTTCGGCGGGAGAGACCTAAATGAGCAGTTCTTC
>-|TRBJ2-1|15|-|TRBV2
CASNRLFLRDNEQFF
TGTGCCAGCAATAGACTTTTTCTTAGGGACAATGAGCAGTTCTTC
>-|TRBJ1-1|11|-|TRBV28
CASISVTEAFF
TGTGCCAGCATTTCAGTCACTGAAGCTTTCTTT
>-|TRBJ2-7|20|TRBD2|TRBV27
CASSLFGLAGGSRPSYEQYF
TGTGCCAGCAGTTTATTTGGACTAGCGGGAGGGTCGCGTCCCTCCTACGAGCAGTACTTC
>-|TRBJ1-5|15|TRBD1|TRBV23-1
CASSQRTGQNQPQHF
TGCGCCAGCAGTCAACGCACGGGACAGAATCAGCCCCAGCATTTT
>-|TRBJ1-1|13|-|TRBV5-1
CASRRDPNTEAFF
TGCGCCAGCAGAAGGGACCCGAACACTGAAGCTTTCTTT
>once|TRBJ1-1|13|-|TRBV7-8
CASSLERNTEAFF
TGTGCCAGCAGCTTAGAGAGGAACACTGAAGCTTTCTTT
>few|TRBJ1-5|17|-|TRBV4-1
CASSPSAGVALNQPQHF
TGCGCCAGCAGCCCTTCGGCCGGGGTTGCCCTCAATCAGCCCCAGCATTTT
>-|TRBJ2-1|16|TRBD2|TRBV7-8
CASSLAGTSGYNEQFF
TGTGCCAGCAGCTTAGCGGGGACTAGCGGCTACAATGAGCAGTTCTTC
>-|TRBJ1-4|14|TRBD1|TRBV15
CATSRERQGEKLFF
TGTGCCACCAGCAGAGAAAGACAGGGGGAAAAACTGTTTTTT
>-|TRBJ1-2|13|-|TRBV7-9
CASGRLTNYGYTF
TGTGCCAGCGGGCGACTCACTAACTATGGCTACACCTTC
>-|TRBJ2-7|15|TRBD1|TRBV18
CASSLRQGVTYEQYF
TGTGCCAGCTCACTGAGACAGGGGGTTACCTACGAGCAGTACTTC
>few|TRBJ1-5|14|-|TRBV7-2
CASSSYRADQPQHF
TGTGCCAGCAGCTCATACAGGGCAGATCAGCCCCAGCATTTT